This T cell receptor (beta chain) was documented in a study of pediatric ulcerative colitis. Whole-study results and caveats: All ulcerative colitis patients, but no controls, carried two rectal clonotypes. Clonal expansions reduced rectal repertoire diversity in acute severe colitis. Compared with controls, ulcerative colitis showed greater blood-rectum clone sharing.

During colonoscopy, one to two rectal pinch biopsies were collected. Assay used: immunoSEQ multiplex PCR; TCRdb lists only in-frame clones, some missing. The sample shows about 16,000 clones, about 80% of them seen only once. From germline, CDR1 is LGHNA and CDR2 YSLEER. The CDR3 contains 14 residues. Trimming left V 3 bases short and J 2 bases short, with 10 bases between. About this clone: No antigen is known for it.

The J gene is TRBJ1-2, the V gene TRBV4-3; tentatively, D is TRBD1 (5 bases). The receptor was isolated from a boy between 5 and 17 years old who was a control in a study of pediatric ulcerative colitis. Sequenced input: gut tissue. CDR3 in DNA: TGCGCCAGCAGCCAGGGGGTTTCAAACTATGGCTACACCTTC. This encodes CASSQGVSNYGYTF.